This T cell receptor (beta chain) is drawn from a study of T cells in Graves' hyperthyroidism and ophthalmopathy. Whole-study results and caveats: The model identified upcoming ophthalmopathy a median approximately six months ahead of onset.

This clonotype was counted ten times or more. The target antigen is unknown. There were TCR beta CDR3 regions amplified from RNA transcripts. Using the HTBI primer set, a first-round RT-PCR was run on the TCR CDR3. TCRdb redid the calling of the multiplex PCR reads with MiXCR, one entry per CDR3 protein. Among about 280,000 distinct CDR3 sequences, 25% to 30% were seen once, and the ten largest hold 20% to 30%. Trimming left V 0 bases short and J 3 bases short, with 14 bases between. The CDR3 runs to 16 residues. CDR1 and CDR2 (germline): SGDLS, YYNGEE. Exclusion of a patient resulted from uncontrolled infection, other autoimmune disease, pregnancy or lactation. Diagnoses were made from clinical symptoms, serum measures (thyroxine and TRAb), thyroid ultrasound and orbital computed tomography.

This TCR came from a man between 35 and 55 years old with Graves' hyperthyroidism that later progressed to Graves' ophthalmopathy. The chain recombines TRBV9 with TRBJ2-3; D might be TRBD1 (7 bases). The sample was blood. CDR3 nucleotide sequence: TGTGCCAGCAGCGTAGTAGGCAGGGGGGAAACAGATACGCAGTATTTT. Amino acid sequence: CASSVVGRGETDTQYF.